This TCR beta chain was captured in a study of cytomegalovirus exposure and HLA in healthy donors (TCRdb year 2017). Some background on the complete study: In an earlier analysis of under 600 of the donors, 276 Gb of sequence data and just under 120 million unique TCR beta sequences from some 170 million T cells were reported. An early release covering roughly 600 HLA-typed donors comprised about 300 gigabases of sequencing data and around 80 million unique TCR sequences. The genetic ancestry cluster associated with self-reported Caucasian donors included 80% to 90% of the 300 to 400 genotyped donors. The study aimed to test whether signatures of past pathogen exposure could be identified by cataloging public T cell receptors. The study used immunosequencing to profile the T cell repertoires of some 600 subjects and linked those repertoires to cytomegalovirus serostatus. A separate validation cohort of roughly 130 different subjects was used in addition to the approximately 670-subject first cohort. To predict cytomegalovirus infection status, the study brought together high-throughput TCR immunosequencing, statistical association of individual TCRs with disease status, and machine learning. To study patterns of TCR occurrence, a later analysis re-analyzed previously published TCR beta repertoires from around 660 donors and added high-resolution HLA genotyping. The later analysis used no new phenotypic data to find candidate immune exposures, relying instead on TCR beta sequences and their occurrence across donors. An earlier analysis of approximately 630 of the donors applied high-throughput TCR beta sequencing to assess whether each TCR beta V gene segment acted as functional or pseudogenic. Donor age, sex, ethnicity and CMV serostatus were collected together with the repertoire data. In a later genetic analysis, genome-wide SNP genotypes for about 65% of the roughly 700 donors were used, and that subset was treated as a discovery cohort. Every repertoire in the discovery cohort had been generated on one and the same sequencing platform. Class I and class II HLA loci were covered by the typing at four-digit resolution. Typing coverage varied by locus: roughly 620-640 donors for A, B, C, DRB1 and DQB1; roughly 500 for DQA1; approximately 610 for DPA1; roughly 470 for DPB1. About five DR-DQ haplotypes were treated as single units for association and clustering because of strong linkage in the cohort. Across some 400 genotyped donors of the cohort, an average of about 250,000 unique TCR beta nucleotide sequences per donor were sequenced, and approximately 17% of those sequences were non-productive.

CDR3 length: 14 amino acids, cysteine to phenylalanine. The sequence is cut down to CDR3 DNA, 42 bases in frame from base 1. CDR1 SGHNT and CDR2 YENEEA were looked up in the germline V gene. V is pared back by 3 bases and J by 5 bases, with 11 bases lying between the germline termini. The cohort was made up of around 720 healthy bone marrow donors. At the time of sampling, all cohort members were nominally healthy, though unrecorded immune exposures were likely present. The donor was CMV seropositive and was included in the group of almost 300 seropositive cohort members. A peripheral blood sample was collected from each donor, and TCR beta sequencing was performed on peripheral blood mononuclear cells. The Qiagen DNeasy Blood Extraction Kit was used to extract genomic DNA from the blood cell samples. Summary of the overall study and its limitations: Sequencing depth was assumed to be roughly uniform across donors in the presence/absence analyses, though that assumption may not hold. Linkage disequilibrium might explain the correlated functional status among segregating V segments, but an unknown experimental factor could not be ruled out. When HLA alleles, especially DR and DQ, strongly co-occurred, attributing TCR associations to individual alleles was difficult. Because HLA typing was unavailable for some donors at each locus, only the typed subset was used in association tests. Most TCR sequences were observed very rarely across donors, whereas some public TCRs were present in many individuals. A further reported finding was that TCR beta sequences accurately predicted the HLA-A and HLA-B alleles for most subjects in the first cohort. Cytomegalovirus status was reported to be diagnosed by the classifier with high specificity and sensitivity in both the original and validation cohorts. A later genetic analysis reported fewer N-insertions in productive TCRs among donors in an Asian-associated ancestry cluster than the roughly 690-donor mean. The earlier analysis of almost 600 of the donors excluded roughly 17 rarely observed V segments, including chromosome 9 orphons, because counts were too low. In a later analysis, TCR association rates were found to vary across HLA loci, with the most associated TCRs seen for DRB1 alleles and the fewest for HLA-C alleles. Some IMGT-functional V segments, including TRBV6-2 and TRBV6-3, could not be told apart with the 87-base-pair reads, so those segments were excluded. A later analysis associated roughly 17,000 TCR beta sequences with specific HLA alleles at a false discovery rate of 0.05. An association between a missense DCLRE1C variant and V-gene and J-gene trimming of TCR beta chains was found in a later genetic analysis and replicated in an independent cohort. According to a later analysis, parvovirus B19, influenza, CMV and Epstein-Barr virus appeared linked to several top co-occurrence clusters. The only immune exposure information available for the cohort was CMV serostatus. The study listed 150 to 200 TCR beta chains as associated with cytomegalovirus. The authors suggested that the approach could potentially be extended to other disease states and immunological phenotypes. Three of the identified cytomegalovirus-associated TCR beta chains were confirmed in vitro to be specific for cytomegalovirus antigens. In an earlier analysis of about 600 of the donors, most TCR beta V segments appeared in productive rearrangements about 87% or about 30% of the time, broadly matching IMGT annotations. The cohort was sequenced for TCR beta chains only, and without alpha or paired-chain data the features that could be detected were limited. Compared with equally common non-associated chains, HLA-associated TCR beta chains in a later analysis were more clonally expanded and had lower generation probabilities. A group of highly shared sequence variants was considered likely to be a technical artifact of the sequencing pipeline. According to a later analysis, most CMV-associated TCR beta chains appeared to be HLA-restricted, and the HLA associations seemed to be driven largely by CMV exposure.

About this clone: The clone's antigen remains unknown. No per-base quality is available; no much larger clone lies one base away.

Library preparation employed the immunoSEQ multiplex PCR assay. For the multiplex PCR, a mixture combining 60 forward primers for TCR Vbeta segments and 13 reverse primers for TCR Jbeta segments was used. The CDR3 region of rearranged TCR beta genes was amplified from genomic DNA with a multiplex PCR assay. The amplified TCR beta libraries were sequenced on the Illumina HiSeq System as 87-base-pair reads. The source study handled its data this way. Across the 666 repertoires, a later analysis counted 75 million to 90 million unique TCR beta chains, around 10 million of which were shared by at least two donors. Raw reads were error-corrected and collapsed into unique sequences with a nearest-neighbor algorithm that merged closely related sequences to remove PCR and sequencing errors. CDR3 sequences were aligned to IMGT reference sequences to assign V, D and J gene segments. For a sequence to be retained, a match of at least six nucleotides was required to both a V gene segment and a J gene segment. Rearrangements were called productive when the CDR3 lacked stop codons and stayed in frame with V and J; all others were non-productive. CDR3 was defined by IMGT convention, running from the second conserved V-encoded cysteine to the conserved J-encoded phenylalanine. The earlier analysis of 500 to 600 of the donors excluded sequences that lacked an unambiguous match to a single V gene segment. In an earlier analysis of approximately 550 of the donors, V segments were called functional above 56.7% productive rearrangements and were called segregating when the between-donor standard deviation exceeded 5%. To diagnose cytomegalovirus status from the catalog of TCR beta chain sequences, a statistical classification framework was built. A later analysis assigned V and J genes by comparing TCR nucleotide sequences with IMGT/GENE-DB human TR gene sequences. In a later analysis, CDR3 sequences and most-parsimonious VDJ recombination scenarios were assigned using the TCRdist pipeline. In a later analysis, each TCR beta chain was defined by its CDR3 amino acid sequence together with its V-gene family, and reads without a unique V-gene family were excluded. As a way to deal with suspected cross-contamination and a sequencing artifact, a later analysis dropped 450 to 600 nucleotide sequences that were highly shared and had low generation probability. For each public chain, a later analysis derived a clonal expansion index from normalized ranks of inferred template counts within each repertoire. In a later analysis, generation probabilities were computed using a VDJ recombination model fitted to out-of-frame rearrangements, and the results were checked against IGoR. Hypergeometric tests were used in a later analysis to score TCR-TCR, TCR-HLA and TCR-CMV co-occurrence, with a repertoire-size bias correction applied to the TCR pairs. To estimate false discovery rates, a later analysis permuted the HLA or CMV assignments 20 times. In a later analysis, co-occurring TCRs were grouped with DBSCAN, and TCRdist sequence similarity was added when clustering was performed within HLA-allele-positive subsets. Co-occurrence clustering excluded repertoires with fewer than 30,000 or more than 120,000 public chains, plus five with anomalous nucleotide sharing. Here the immuneACCESS table is served through TCRdb, limited to in-frame sequences with V and J called. Missing clones are a known gap in these copies; in checked studies unresolved V genes cover under half, and the rest lacks a known reason. V, J and clone size derive from that table, while D and trimming were established from the DNA sequence. Recorded for this sample are about 160,000 clones; 75% of them occurred a single time. Clones ranked in the top ten supply roughly 3% of the sample.

The V and J segments used are TRBV11-3 and TRBJ2-1; TRBD2 is a weak D gene call, 5 bases matching. The clonotype was recovered from a woman aged 50 to 60 in good health and CMV-seropositive. Sequencing was performed on PBMCs. The base sequence is TGTGCCAGCAGCTTGGACGGGGAGAACAATGAGCAGTTCTTC. Its protein reads: CASSLDGENNEQFF. Here the CDR3 is joined to the reference TRBV11-3 and TRBJ2-1 genes, and the full variable domain is: EAGVVQSPRYKIIEKKQPVAFWCNPISGHNTLYWYLQNLGQGPELLIRYENEEAVDDSQLPKDRFSAERLKGVDSTLKIQPAELGDSAVYLCASSLDGENNEQFFGPGTRLTVL.